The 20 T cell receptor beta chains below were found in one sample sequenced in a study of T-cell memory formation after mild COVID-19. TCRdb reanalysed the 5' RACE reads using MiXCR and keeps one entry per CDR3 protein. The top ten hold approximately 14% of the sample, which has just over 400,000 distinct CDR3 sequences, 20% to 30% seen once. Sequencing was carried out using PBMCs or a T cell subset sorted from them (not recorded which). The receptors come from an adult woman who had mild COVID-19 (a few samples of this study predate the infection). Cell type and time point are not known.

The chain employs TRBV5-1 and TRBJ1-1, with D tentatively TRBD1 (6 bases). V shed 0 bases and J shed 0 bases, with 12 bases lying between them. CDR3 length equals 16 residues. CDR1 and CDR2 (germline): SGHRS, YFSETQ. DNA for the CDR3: TGCGCCAGCAGCTTGGTGGGGGCAGGGATGAACACTGAAGCTTTCTTT. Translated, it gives CASSLVGAGMNTEAFF.

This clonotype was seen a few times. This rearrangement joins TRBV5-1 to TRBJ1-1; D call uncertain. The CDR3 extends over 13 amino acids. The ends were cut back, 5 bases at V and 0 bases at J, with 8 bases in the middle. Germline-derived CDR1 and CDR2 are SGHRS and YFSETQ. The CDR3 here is CASRGELNTEAFF. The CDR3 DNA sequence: TGCGCCAGCAGGGGAGAACTGAACACTGAAGCTTTCTTT.

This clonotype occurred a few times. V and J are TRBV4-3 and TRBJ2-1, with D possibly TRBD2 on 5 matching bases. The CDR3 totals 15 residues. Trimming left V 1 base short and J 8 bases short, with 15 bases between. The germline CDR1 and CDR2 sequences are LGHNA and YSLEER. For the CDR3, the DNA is TGCGCCAGCAGCCAAGGGCGGCGGAGGAACGATGAGCAGTTCTTC. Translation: CASSQGRRRNDEQFF.

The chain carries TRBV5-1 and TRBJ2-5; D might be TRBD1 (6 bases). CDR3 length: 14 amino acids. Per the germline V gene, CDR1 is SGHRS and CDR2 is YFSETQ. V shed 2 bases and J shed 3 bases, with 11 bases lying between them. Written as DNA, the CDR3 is TGCGCCAGCAGCTTCGACAGGAACAAAGAGACCCAGTACTTC. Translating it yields CASSFDRNKETQYF.

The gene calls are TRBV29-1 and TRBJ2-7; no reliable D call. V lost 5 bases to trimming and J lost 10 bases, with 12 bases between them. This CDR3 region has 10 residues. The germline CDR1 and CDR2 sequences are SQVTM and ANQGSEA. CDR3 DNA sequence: TGCAGCGTTAAGGAAACGAGACAGTACTTC. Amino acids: CSVKETRQYF.

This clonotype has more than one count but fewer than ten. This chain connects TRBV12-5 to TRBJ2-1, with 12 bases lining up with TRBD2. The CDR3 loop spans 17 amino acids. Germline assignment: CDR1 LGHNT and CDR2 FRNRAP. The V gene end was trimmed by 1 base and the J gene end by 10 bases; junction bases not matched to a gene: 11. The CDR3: CASGLGGISSGREEQFF. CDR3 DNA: TGTGCTAGTGGTTTGGGTGGTATTTCTAGCGGGAGGGAGGAGCAGTTCTTC.

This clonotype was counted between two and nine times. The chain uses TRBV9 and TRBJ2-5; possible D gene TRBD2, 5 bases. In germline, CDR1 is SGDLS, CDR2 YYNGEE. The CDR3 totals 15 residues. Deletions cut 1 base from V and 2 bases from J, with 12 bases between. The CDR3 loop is CASSVNGLTQETQYF. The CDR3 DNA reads TGTGCCAGCAGCGTAAACGGACTCACGCAAGAGACCCAGTACTTC.

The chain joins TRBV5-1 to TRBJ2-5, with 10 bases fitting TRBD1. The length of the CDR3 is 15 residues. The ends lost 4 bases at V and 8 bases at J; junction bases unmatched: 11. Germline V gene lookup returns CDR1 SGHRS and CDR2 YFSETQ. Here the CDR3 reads CASSPTGQGLYTQYF. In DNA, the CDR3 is TGCGCCAGCAGCCCGACGGGACAGGGGCTGTATACCCAGTACTTC.

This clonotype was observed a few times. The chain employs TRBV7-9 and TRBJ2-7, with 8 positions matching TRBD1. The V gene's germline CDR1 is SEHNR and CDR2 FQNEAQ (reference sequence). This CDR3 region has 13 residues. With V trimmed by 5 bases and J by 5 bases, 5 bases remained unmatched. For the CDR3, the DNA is TGTGCCAGCAGCGTGACAGGGGCTCACGAGCAGTACTTC. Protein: CASSVTGAHEQYF. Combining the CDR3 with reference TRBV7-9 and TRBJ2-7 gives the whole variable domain DTGVSQNPRHKITKRGQNVTFRCDPISEHNRLYWYRQTLGQGPEFLTYFQNEAQLEKSRLLSDRFSAERPKGSFSTLEIQRTEQGDSAMYLCASSVTGAHEQYFGPGTRLTVT.

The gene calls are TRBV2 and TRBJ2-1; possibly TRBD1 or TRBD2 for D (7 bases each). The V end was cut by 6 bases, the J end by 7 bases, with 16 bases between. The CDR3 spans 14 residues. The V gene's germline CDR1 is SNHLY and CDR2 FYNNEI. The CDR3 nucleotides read TGTGCCAGCAGCAGGGGGGGCATTGGGAATGAGCAGTTCTTC. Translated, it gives CASSRGGIGNEQFF. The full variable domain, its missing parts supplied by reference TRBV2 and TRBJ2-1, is EPEVTQTPSHQVTQMGQEVILRCVPISNHLYFYWYRQILGQKVEFLVSFYNNEISEKSEIFDDQFSVERPDGSNFTLKIRSTKLEDSAMYFCASSRGGIGNEQFFGPGTRLTVL.

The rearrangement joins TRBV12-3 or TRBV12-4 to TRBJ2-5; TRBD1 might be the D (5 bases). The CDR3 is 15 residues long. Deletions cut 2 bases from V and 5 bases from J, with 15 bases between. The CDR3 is CASSLLDGAAETQYF. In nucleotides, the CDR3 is TGTGCCAGCAGTTTATTGGATGGGGCCGCCGAGACCCAGTACTTC.

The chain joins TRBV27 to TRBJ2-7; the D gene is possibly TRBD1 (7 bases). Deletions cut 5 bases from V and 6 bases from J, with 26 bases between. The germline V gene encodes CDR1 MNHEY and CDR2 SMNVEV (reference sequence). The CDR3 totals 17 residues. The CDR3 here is CASSTRQGGSRSGEQYF. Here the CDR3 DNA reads TGTGCCAGCAGTACCCGACAGGGAGGCTCACGCTCGGGCGAGCAGTACTTC.

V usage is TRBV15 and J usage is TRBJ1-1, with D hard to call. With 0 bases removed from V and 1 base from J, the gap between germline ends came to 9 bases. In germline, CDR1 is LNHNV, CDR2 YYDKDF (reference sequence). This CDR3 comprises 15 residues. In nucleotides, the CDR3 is TGTGCCACCAGCAGAGATCAGCTCGAGAACACTGAAGCTTTCTTT. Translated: CATSRDQLENTEAFF. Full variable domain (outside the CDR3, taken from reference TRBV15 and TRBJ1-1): DAMVIQNPRYQVTQFGKPVTLSCSQTLNHNVMYWYQQKSSQAPKLLFHYYDKDFNNEADTPDNFQSRRPNTSFCFLDIRSPGLGDTAMYLCATSRDQLENTEAFFGQGTRLTVV.

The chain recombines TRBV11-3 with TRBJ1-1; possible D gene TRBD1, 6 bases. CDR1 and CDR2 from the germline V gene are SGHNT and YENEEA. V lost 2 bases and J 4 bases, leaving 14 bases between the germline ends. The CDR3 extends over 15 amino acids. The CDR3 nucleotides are TGTGCCAGCAGCTTAATTTCCTCACAGGGCACTGAAGCTTTCTTT. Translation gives CASSLISSQGTEAFF.

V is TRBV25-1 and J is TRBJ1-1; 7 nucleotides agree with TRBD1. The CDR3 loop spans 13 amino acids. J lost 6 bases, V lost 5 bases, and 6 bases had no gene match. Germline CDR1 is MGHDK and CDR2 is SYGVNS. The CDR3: CASSRVQGAEAFF. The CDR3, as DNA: TGTGCCAGCAGTCGTGTCCAGGGGGCTGAAGCTTTCTTT.

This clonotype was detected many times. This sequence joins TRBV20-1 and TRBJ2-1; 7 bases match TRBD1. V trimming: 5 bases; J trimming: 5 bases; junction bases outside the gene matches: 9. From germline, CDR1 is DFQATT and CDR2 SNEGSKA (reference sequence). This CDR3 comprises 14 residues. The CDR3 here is CSAAPGQLDNEQFF. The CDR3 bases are TGCAGTGCTGCCCCGGGACAGCTCGACAATGAGCAGTTCTTC.

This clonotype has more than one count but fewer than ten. CDR3 coding DNA: TGTGCCAGCAGCCGAGGCAAACGGGGGCGTGGGCAGGATACGCAGTATTTT. This encodes CASSRGKRGRGQDTQYF. The chain combines TRBV5-6 with TRBJ2-3, with D possibly called TRBD1 or TRBD2 (6 bases each). Trimming pared 4 bases from V and 6 bases from J, leaving 24 bases between. The germline CDR1 and CDR2 sequences are SGHDT and YYEEEE. The CDR3 contains 17 residues.

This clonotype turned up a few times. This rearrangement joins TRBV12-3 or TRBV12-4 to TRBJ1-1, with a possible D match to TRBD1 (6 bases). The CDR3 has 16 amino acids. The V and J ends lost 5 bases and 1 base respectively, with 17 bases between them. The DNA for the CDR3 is TGTGCCAGCAGTCCCAACACAGGGTCAGGGAACACTGAAGCTTTCTTT. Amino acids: CASSPNTGSGNTEAFF.

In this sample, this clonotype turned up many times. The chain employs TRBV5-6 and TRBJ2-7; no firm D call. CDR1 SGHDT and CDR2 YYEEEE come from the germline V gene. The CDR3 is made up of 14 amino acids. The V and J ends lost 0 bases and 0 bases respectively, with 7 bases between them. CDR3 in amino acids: CASSLVGISYEQYF. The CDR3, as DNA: TGTGCCAGCAGCTTGGTTGGTATCTCCTACGAGCAGTACTTC.

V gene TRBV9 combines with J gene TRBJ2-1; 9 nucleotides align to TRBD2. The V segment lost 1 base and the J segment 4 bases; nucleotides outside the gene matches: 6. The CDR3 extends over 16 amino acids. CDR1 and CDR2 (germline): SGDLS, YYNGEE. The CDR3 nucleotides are TGTGCCAGCAGCGTAAGGGCGGGGGGGCTTTACAATGAGCAGTTCTTC. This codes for CASSVRAGGLYNEQFF.